The next 26 T cell receptor beta chains were all read from a single sample in a study of CD8+ T cells in alopecia areata. Extracted from the samples, RNA was reverse transcribed into cDNA to serve as the sequencing template. The data were produced by immunoSEQ multiplex PCR, yet TCRdb's version contains in-frame clones alone and is incomplete. Of 110,000 to 150,000 clones listed, 62% are singletons. Sequencing input: CD8+ T cells sorted from blood. Receptors were obtained from a human donor in good health.

The V call is TRBV9, the J call TRBJ1-5; D gene ambiguous. CDR3 length: 16 residues. V lost 7 bases to trimming and J lost 1 base, with 18 bases between them. CDR1 is SGDLS, CDR2 YYNGEE, per germline. The CDR3 DNA reads as TGTGCCAGCTCACCACGAAGGGCAGCGAGCAATCAGCCCCAGCATTTT. Encoded protein: CASSPRRAASNQPQHF.

This chain joins TRBV4-1 and TRBJ2-1; tentatively, D is TRBD1 (7 bases). The V gene's germline CDR1 is MGHRA and CDR2 YSYEKL. Trimming cost V 3 bases and J 1 base, with 10 bases left between them. CDR3 length equals 15 residues. CDR3: CASSQAGGSYNEQFF. CDR3 bases: TGCGCCAGCAGCCAGGCAGGGGGGTCCTACAATGAGCAGTTCTTC.

This chain connects TRBV27 to TRBJ2-3; weak D call: TRBD1 (6 bases). Per the germline V gene, CDR1 is MNHEY and CDR2 is SMNVEV (reference sequence). The V end lost 5 bases, the J end lost 4 bases, and 22 bases lay between the germline ends. The CDR3 is 17 residues long. CDR3 DNA sequence: TGTGCCAGCAGTCCCACTTGGGAGAACAGGGTAGCAGATACGCAGTATTTT. Protein: CASSPTWENRVADTQYF.

The table lists this clone with a few counts. As DNA, the CDR3 is TGTGCCAGCAGCTTGGGACTAGCGGGATGGACCGAGCAGTACTTC. Encoded protein: CASSLGLAGWTEQYF. The chain uses TRBV5-6 and TRBJ2-7; 11 positions agree with TRBD2. V trimming: 0 bases; J trimming: 6 bases; junction bases outside the gene matches: 5. This CDR3 spans 15 amino acids. Per the germline V gene, CDR1 is SGHDT and CDR2 is YYEEEE.

The CDR3 nucleotides are TGTGCCAGCAGTAAATCAGCAAACTACGAGCAGTACTTC. As protein: CASSKSANYEQYF. The chain couples TRBV25-1 to TRBJ2-7; D is unclear. Germline CDR1 MGHDK, CDR2 SYGVNS. The CDR3 extends over 13 amino acids. V dropped 5 bases and J dropped 3 bases, with 11 bases sitting between them.

The J gene is TRBJ1-1, the V gene TRBV5-6; D remains ambiguous. The CDR3 sequence is 13 residues long. The ends were cut back, 3 bases at V and 1 base at J, with 7 bases in the middle. Germline-derived CDR1 and CDR2 are SGHDT and YYEEEE. CDR3 sequence: CASSWRENTEAFF. The CDR3 nucleotides are TGTGCCAGCAGCTGGCGGGAGAACACTGAAGCTTTCTTT.

The chain employs TRBV19 and TRBJ2-1; 7 bases agree with TRBD2. The CDR3 consists of 14 residues. Germline CDR1 reads LNHDA; CDR2 reads SQIVND (reference sequence). V was pared by 1 base and J by 5 bases, with 2 bases of the junction left unmatched. This CDR3 reads CASSIAGGNNEQFF. CDR3 in DNA: TGTGCCAGTAGTATAGCGGGGGGAAACAATGAGCAGTTCTTC.

On this clone: This sequence is one base from a far larger clone and is likely a read error. The V gene is TRBV6-5, the J gene TRBJ2-7; 12 bases map to TRBD1. V gave up 6 bases and J gave up 4 bases; unmatched junction bases: 4. This CDR3 comprises 14 residues. From germline, CDR1 is MNHEY and CDR2 SVGAGI. The DNA of the CDR3 is TGTGCCAGCAGCCCGGGACAGGGGGCATACGAGCAGTACTTC. Its protein product is CASSPGQGAYEQYF.

The V call is TRBV9, the J call TRBJ1-2; D is unclear. The length of the CDR3 is 12 residues. The germline CDR1 and CDR2 sequences are SGDLS and YYNGEE. V was trimmed by 3 bases and J by 6 bases, leaving 9 bases between them. The CDR3, as DNA: TGTGCCAGCAGCGCCGCTACAGATGGCTACACCTTC. It specifies CASSAATDGYTF.

The chain recombines TRBV27 with TRBJ2-7; the match to TRBD2 covers 8 bases. The CDR3 contains 13 residues. The germline CDR1 and CDR2 sequences are MNHEY and SMNVEV (reference sequence). V shed 4 bases, J shed 4 bases, and the junction held 3 bases outside the gene matches. The CDR3 region has the DNA TGTGCCAGCAGTTATACTAGCGGTTACGAGCAGTACTTC. Translated, it gives CASSYTSGYEQYF.

The chain recombines TRBV6-5 with TRBJ2-5, with a tentative D call TRBD2 (5 bases). The CDR3 totals 14 residues. Germline assignment: CDR1 MNHEY and CDR2 SVGAGI. The V end was cut by 0 bases, the J end by 5 bases, with 10 bases between. The CDR3 sequence is CASSYSSSVETQYF. As DNA, the CDR3 is TGTGCCAGCAGTTACTCGAGTAGCGTGGAGACCCAGTACTTC.

The chain recombines TRBV28 with TRBJ2-3, with D unclear. This CDR3 comprises 13 residues. V lost 6 bases to trimming and J lost 2 bases, with 9 bases between them. From germline, CDR1 is MDHEN and CDR2 SYDVKM. CDR3 amino acids: CASRIGNTDTQYF. As DNA, the CDR3 is TGTGCCAGCAGGATTGGAAACACAGATACGCAGTATTTT.

This clone was observed many times. The J gene is TRBJ2-7, the V gene TRBV27; TRBD1 matches 7 bases. The trim removed 5 bases at V and 7 bases at J, leaving 5 bases unmatched. Germline loops: CDR1 MNHEY, CDR2 SMNVEV (reference sequence). The CDR3 loop spans 12 amino acids. The CDR3 region is CASSRNRGEQYF. CDR3 bases: TGTGCCAGCAGTCGTAACAGGGGTGAGCAGTACTTC.

Only a few counts were recorded for this clone. The chain uses TRBV25-1 and TRBJ2-5; D not resolved. This CDR3 region has 14 residues. Germline V gene lookup returns CDR1 MGHDK and CDR2 SYGVNS. V was cut by 6 bases and J by 4 bases, with 15 bases left in between. The CDR3 protein is CASSPLVGVETQYF. The CDR3 region has the DNA TGTGCCAGCAGCCCTCTTGTGGGCGTAGAGACCCAGTACTTC.

The chain joins TRBV13 to TRBJ2-1, with TRBD1 as a possible D gene (7 bases). Per the germline V gene, CDR1 is PRHDT and CDR2 is FYEKMQ (reference sequence). This CDR3 has 15 residues. Trimming took off 5 bases at V and 9 bases at J, with 20 bases between the two ends. For the CDR3, the DNA is TGTGCCAGCAGCCCGGGACAGTGGGACTTGCGTGAGCAGTTCTTC. Amino acids: CASSPGQWDLREQFF.

In this sample, this clone turned up a few times. The CDR3 loop is CASSGTGGWYGYTF. DNA of the CDR3: TGTGCCAGCAGCGGGACAGGTGGTTGGTATGGCTACACCTTC. The V and J genes are TRBV27 and TRBJ1-2; TRBD1 agrees at 8 bases. This CDR3 is 14 amino acids long. The germline CDR1 and CDR2 sequences are MNHEY and SMNVEV (reference sequence). Losses at the gene ends were 6 bases for V and 5 bases for J; bases not matched to a gene: 8.

Here the CDR3 DNA reads TGTGCCAGCAGCTTAGTCGCCCTCGAGCAGTACTTC. As protein: CASSLVALEQYF. The V gene is TRBV11-2, the J gene TRBJ2-7; D ambiguous. The CDR3 extends over 12 amino acids. V was pared by 1 base and J by 6 bases, with 7 bases between. Germline V gene lookup returns CDR1 SGHAT and CDR2 FQNNGV.

Comment on this clone: Other DNA sequences in the same sample also yield this CDR3. The J gene is TRBJ1-1, the V gene TRBV29-1; D is uncertain. The V and J ends lost 6 bases and 5 bases respectively, with 10 bases between them. Germline values: CDR1 SQVTM, CDR2 ANQGSEA. This CDR3 is 11 amino acids long. The CDR3 DNA sequence: TGCAGCGTACGTCTTCCTACTGAAGCTTTCTTT. This codes for CSVRLPTEAFF.

The CDR3 DNA reads as TGTGCCAGCAGTTACAGGGACCAATACGAGCAGTACTTC. Protein sequence: CASSYRDQYEQYF. This rearrangement joins TRBV6-6 to TRBJ2-7, with D possibly being TRBD1 or TRBD2 (5 bases each). Germline V CDR1 and CDR2: MNHNY, SVGAGI (reference sequence). The ends were cut back, 2 bases at V and 4 bases at J, with 9 bases in the middle. The CDR3 is 13 residues long.

The rearrangement uses TRBV7-9 and TRBJ2-1; D gene uncertain. CDR1 SEHNR and CDR2 FQNEAQ come from the germline V gene (reference sequence). The CDR3 loop spans 11 amino acids. The V gene lost 1 base and the J gene lost 15 bases, with 10 bases spanning the gap. Here the CDR3 reads CASSLGAFRFF. In DNA form, the CDR3 reads TGTGCCAGCAGCTTAGGAGCGTTCCGGTTCTTC.

The rearrangement uses TRBV5-1 and TRBJ1-2; 7 nucleotides match TRBD1. The CDR3 is 15 amino acids. Per the germline V gene, CDR1 is SGHRS and CDR2 is YFSETQ. The J segment lost 4 bases and the V segment lost 3 bases, leaving 9 bases of the junction unmatched. The CDR3: CASSSTPGQLYGYTF. Written as DNA, the CDR3 is TGCGCCAGCAGCTCAACCCCGGGACAGCTCTATGGCTACACCTTC.

This clone occurred a few times. The chain combines TRBV29-1 with TRBJ2-7, with D unclear. CDR1 is SQVTM, CDR2 ANQGSEA, per germline. Trimming cost V 4 bases and J 6 bases, with 7 bases left between them. The CDR3 runs 10 residues. The CDR3 DNA reads as TGCAGCGTTGGGTCTGGCGAGCAGTACTTC. The encoded protein is CSVGSGEQYF.

CDR3 sequence reads: CASSLEGIQVTEAFF. DNA of the CDR3: TGCGCCAGCAGCCTCGAGGGAATACAGGTAACTGAAGCTTTCTTT. The chain joins TRBV5-1 to TRBJ1-1; D may be TRBD1 (5 bases). Germline V CDR1 and CDR2: SGHRS, YFSETQ. The CDR3 covers 15 residues. V was cut by 4 bases and J by 5 bases, with 18 bases left in between.

In this sample, this clone turned up once. The chain carries TRBV6-6 and TRBJ2-7; either TRBD1 or TRBD2 may fit D (5 bases each). The CDR3 is 13 residues long. Trimming removed 8 bases at V and 5 bases at J, with 16 bases between. Looked up from germline, CDR1 is MNHNY and CDR2 is SVGAGI (reference sequence). The CDR3 sequence: CASGGGWPDEQYF. CDR3 DNA: TGTGCCAGCGGGGGTGGGTGGCCGGACGAGCAGTACTTC.

The chain joins TRBV11-2 to TRBJ1-1; no firm D call. Deletions cut 5 bases from V and 7 bases from J, with 8 bases between. CDR1 is SGHAT and CDR2 is FQNNGV in the germline V gene. The CDR3 has 11 amino acids. CDR3: CASSPGVEAFF. The CDR3 region has the DNA TGTGCCAGCAGCCCCGGGGTTGAAGCTTTCTTT.

V gene TRBV29-1 combines with J gene TRBJ2-7; the match to TRBD2 covers 12 bases. The CDR3 has 15 amino acids. Germline V gene data show CDR1 as SQVTM and CDR2 as ANQGSEA. J was trimmed by 4 bases and V by 0 bases; bases with no gene match: 4. The CDR3 DNA reads as TGCAGCGTTGAAGAGACTAGCGGGAGTCATTACGAGCAGTACTTC. Translating it yields CSVEETSGSHYEQYF.